This T cell receptor beta chain was profiled in a study of beta chain features in type 1 diabetes. About the study: Age, gender, cell numbers and subset yield matched between patients and controls. Taken together, all samples contributed approximately 110 million examined sorted cells.

This clone was seen more than once but under ten times. Per the germline V gene, CDR1 is SGHRS and CDR2 is YFSETQ. CDR3 length: 17 residues. Trimming cost V 5 bases and J 2 bases; bases outside gene matches: 12. Since all of the isolated RNA was reverse transcribed, expressed TCRB transcripts were what got sequenced. Sequencing was performed with immunoSEQ multiplex PCR; in TCRdb, only in-frame clones are kept and a portion is missing. The profile shows fewer than 350,000 clones, around a fifth of them singletons. The chain uses TRBV5-1 and TRBJ2-4, with 8 nucleotides matching TRBD1. The sample consisted of naive CD4+ T cells from blood. This TCR derives from a woman between 18 and 30 years old in good health. CDR3 loop: CASRPLYRGVTKNIQYF. CDR3 DNA sequence: TGCGCCAGCAGACCCCTTTACAGGGGGGTAACCAAAAACATTCAGTACTTC.